This TCR beta chain comes out of a study of T-cell reconstitution after alpha-beta-depleted transplantation in children (dated by TCRdb to about 2016). Regarding the complete study: Using TCR repertoire profiling, the study quantitatively followed how T-cell immune reconstitution unfolded in children after TCRalphabeta/CD19-depleted allogeneic hematopoietic cell transplantation.

Library prep was done by PCR. The run used an Illumina HiSeq 2500. TCR libraries were prepared with molecular barcoding, using unique molecular identifiers to normalize TCRbeta repertoire quantification. TCRdb redid the processing of the public reads, applying fastp at Q25 and MiXCR, and retained in-frame beta chains. One record per CDR3 amino acid sequence lists the most common genes and DNA. In this sample the table shows hundreds of thousands of distinct CDR3 sequences, approximately 15% of which occur a single time. 0.85% to 1.3% of the sample comes from the top ten. This clonotype has ten or more counts. What antigen it recognizes has not been identified. Within one base of it there is no much larger clone, and no base qualities were kept. Trimming removed 4 bases from V and 0 bases from J; the gene matches leave 2 bases unexplained. As encoded in the germline V gene (reference sequence), CDR1 is DFQATT while CDR2 is SNEGSKA. There are 14 amino acids in the CDR3, from cysteine to phenylalanine inclusive. The read is trimmed to its CDR3 DNA, 42 bases read in frame from base 1.

The sequence derives from a human donor who donated a stem cell graft to a child with acute myeloid leukemia. The rearrangement joined TRBV20-1 to TRBJ2-2, and TRBD2 matches 7 of the central bases. The sample here was PBMCs from the stem cell graft donor, taken from the stem cell graft. The DNA sequence is given as TGCAGTGCTATGACTAGCCCGAACACCGGGGAGCTGTTTTTT. Translation gives CSAMTSPNTGELFF.